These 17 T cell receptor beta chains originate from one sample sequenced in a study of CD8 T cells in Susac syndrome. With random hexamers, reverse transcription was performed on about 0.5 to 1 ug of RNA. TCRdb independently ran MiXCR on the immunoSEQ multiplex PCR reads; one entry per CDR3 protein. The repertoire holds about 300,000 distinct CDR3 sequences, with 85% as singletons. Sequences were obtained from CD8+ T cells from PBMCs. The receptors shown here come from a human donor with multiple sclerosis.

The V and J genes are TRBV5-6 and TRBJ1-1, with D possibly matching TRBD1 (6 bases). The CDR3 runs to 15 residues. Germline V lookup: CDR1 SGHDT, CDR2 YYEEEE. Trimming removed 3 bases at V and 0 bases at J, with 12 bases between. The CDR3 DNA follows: TGTGCCAGCAGCTGGGGACCAGGGGTGAACACTGAAGCTTTCTTT. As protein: CASSWGPGVNTEAFF.

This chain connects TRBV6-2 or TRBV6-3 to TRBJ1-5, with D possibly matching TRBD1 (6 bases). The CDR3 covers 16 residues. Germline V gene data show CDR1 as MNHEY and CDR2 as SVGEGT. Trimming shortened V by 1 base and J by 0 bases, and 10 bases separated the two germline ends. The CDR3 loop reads CASSYLGGLSNQPQHF. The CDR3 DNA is TGTGCCAGCAGTTACTTGGGGGGCCTTAGCAATCAGCCCCAGCATTTT.

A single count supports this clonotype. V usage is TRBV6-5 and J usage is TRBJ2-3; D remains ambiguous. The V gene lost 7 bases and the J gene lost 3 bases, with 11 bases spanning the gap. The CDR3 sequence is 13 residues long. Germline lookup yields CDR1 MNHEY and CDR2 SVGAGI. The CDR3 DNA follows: TGTGCCAGCACCCCTCGGGCGACAGATACGCAGTATTTT. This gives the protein CASTPRATDTQYF.

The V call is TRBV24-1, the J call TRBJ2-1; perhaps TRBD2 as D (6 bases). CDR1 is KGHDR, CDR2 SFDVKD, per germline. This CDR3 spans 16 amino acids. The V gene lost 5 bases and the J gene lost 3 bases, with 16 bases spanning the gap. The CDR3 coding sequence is TGTGCCACCAGTGGTCCGGGAGCGGCGTACTACAATGAGCAGTTCTTC. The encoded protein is CATSGPGAAYYNEQFF.

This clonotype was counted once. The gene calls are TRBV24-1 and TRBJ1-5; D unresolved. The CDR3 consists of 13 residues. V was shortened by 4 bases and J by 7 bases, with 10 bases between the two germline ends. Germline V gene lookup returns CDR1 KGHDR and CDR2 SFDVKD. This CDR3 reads CATSEGGFQPQHF. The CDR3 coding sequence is TGTGCCACCAGTGAGGGAGGGTTCCAGCCCCAGCATTTT.

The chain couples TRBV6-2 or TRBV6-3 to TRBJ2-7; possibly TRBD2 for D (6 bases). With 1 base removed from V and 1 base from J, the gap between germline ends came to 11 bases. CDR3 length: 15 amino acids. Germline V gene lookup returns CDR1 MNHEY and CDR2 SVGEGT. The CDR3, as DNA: TGTGCCAGCAGTTACTACGGGAGTCGGTCCTACGAGCAGTACTTC. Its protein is CASSYYGSRSYEQYF.

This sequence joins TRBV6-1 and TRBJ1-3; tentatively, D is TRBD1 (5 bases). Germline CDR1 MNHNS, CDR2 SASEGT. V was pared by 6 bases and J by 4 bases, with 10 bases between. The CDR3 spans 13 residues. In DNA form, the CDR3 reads TGTGCCAGCAGCGGGGACGGCGGAAACACCATATATTTT. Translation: CASSGDGGNTIYF.

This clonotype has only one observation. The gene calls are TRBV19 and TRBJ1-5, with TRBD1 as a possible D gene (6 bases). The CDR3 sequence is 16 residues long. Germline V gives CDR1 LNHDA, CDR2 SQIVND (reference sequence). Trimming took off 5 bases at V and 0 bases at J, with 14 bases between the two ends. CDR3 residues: CASSLGTPYSNQPQHF. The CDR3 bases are TGTGCCAGTAGTCTCGGGACACCTTATAGCAATCAGCCCCAGCATTTT.

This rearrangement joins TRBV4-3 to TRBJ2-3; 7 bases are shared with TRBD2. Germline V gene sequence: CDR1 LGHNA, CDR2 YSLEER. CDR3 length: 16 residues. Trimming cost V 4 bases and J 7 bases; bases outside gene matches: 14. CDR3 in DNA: TGCGCCAGCAGCCTGTTATCGGGCGGGAGTTCCAATACGCAGTATTTT. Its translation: CASSLLSGGSSNTQYF.

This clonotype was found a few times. CDR3 in DNA: TGTGCCAGCACATATGGACAGGGTGCCTTCAATCAGCCCCAGCATTTT. It encodes CASTYGQGAFNQPQHF. The V and J genes are TRBV6-1 and TRBJ1-5; the match to TRBD1 covers 8 bases. CDR1 is MNHNS and CDR2 is SASEGT in the germline V gene. Losses at the gene ends were 7 bases for V and 3 bases for J; bases not matched to a gene: 11. CDR3 length: 16 amino acids.

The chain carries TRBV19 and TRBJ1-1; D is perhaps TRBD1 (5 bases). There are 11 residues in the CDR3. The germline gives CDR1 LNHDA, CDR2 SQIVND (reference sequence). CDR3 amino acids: CGSGLNTEAFF. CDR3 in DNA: TGTGGCTCAGGGTTGAACACTGAAGCTTTCTTT.

The CDR3 here is CASSSGTSGDYQETQYF. CDR3 in DNA: TGTGCCAGCAGTTCCGGGACTAGCGGGGACTACCAAGAGACCCAGTACTTC. The chain combines TRBV6-2 or TRBV6-3 with TRBJ2-5; TRBD2 agrees at 13 bases. Trimming removed 4 bases from V and 0 bases from J; junction bases left unmatched: 5. The CDR3 consists of 17 residues. The germline V gene encodes CDR1 MNHEY and CDR2 SVGEGT.

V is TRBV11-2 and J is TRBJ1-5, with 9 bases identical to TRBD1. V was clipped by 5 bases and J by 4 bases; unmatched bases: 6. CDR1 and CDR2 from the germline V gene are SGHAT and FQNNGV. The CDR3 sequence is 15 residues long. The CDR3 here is CASSLGQGENQPQHF. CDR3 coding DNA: TGTGCCAGCAGCCTGGGACAGGGCGAAAATCAGCCCCAGCATTTT.

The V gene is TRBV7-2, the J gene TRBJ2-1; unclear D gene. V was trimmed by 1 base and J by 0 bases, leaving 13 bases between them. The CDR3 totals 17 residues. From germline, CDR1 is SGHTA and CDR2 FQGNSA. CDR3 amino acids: CASSLDPPHLSYNEQFF. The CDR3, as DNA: TGTGCCAGCAGCTTAGACCCGCCTCACCTCTCCTACAATGAGCAGTTCTTC.

The CDR3 DNA reads as TGTGCCAGTAGTAGACTAGCGGGAGCGATAGATACGCAGTATTTT. Amino acids: CASSRLAGAIDTQYF. The V and J genes are TRBV19 and TRBJ2-3; TRBD2 matches at 12 bases. The V gene's germline CDR1 is LNHDA and CDR2 SQIVND (reference sequence). With V trimmed by 4 bases and J by 5 bases, 4 bases remained unmatched. This CDR3 comprises 15 residues. The variable domain in full, with the rest retrieved from reference TRBV19 and TRBJ2-3, is DGGITQSPKYLFRKEGQNVTLSCEQNLNHDAMYWYRQDPGQGLRLIYYSQIVNDFQKGDIAEGYSVSREKKESFPLTVTSAQKNPTAFYLCASSRLAGAIDTQYFGPGTRLTVL.

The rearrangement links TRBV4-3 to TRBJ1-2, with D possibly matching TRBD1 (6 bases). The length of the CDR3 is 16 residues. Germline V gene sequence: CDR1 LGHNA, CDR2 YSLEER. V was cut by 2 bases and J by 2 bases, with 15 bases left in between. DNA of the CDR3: TGCGCCAGCAGCCAAAAGACAGGAGGGACAAACTATGGCTACACCTTC. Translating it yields CASSQKTGGTNYGYTF.

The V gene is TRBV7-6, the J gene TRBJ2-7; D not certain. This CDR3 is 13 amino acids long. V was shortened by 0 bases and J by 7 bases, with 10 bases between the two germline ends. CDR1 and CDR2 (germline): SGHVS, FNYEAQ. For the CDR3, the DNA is TGTGCCAGCAGCTTAGCGTTAGGAAGGGAGCAGTACTTC. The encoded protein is CASSLALGREQYF.